This TCR beta chain was identified during a study of response to subunit inactivated influenza vaccine. One entry per CDR3 protein results from TCRdb running MiXCR on the RT-PCR reads. Of roughly 620,000 distinct CDR3 sequences listed, around 11% were seen once; the top ten hold approximately 10%. The germline CDR1 and CDR2 sequences are MNHEY and SVGEGT. CDR3 size: 16 residues. V shed 2 bases, J shed 1 base, and the junction held 7 bases outside the gene matches. This sample was shared with a second study, whose subject was T cells expressing NK-cell markers. From that second work: Synthesis of TCR beta cDNA relied on 5'RACE template switching carrying UMIs. The TCR beta repertoires originated in sorted CD3+CD56+NKG2C+, CD3+CD56+NKG2C- and CD3+CD56-NKG2C+ T cells. The contribution of dominant NKG2C+ clonotypes to CD8+ T cells in about 6 donors was roughly 1.0-7.5%. Leadership of the CD3+CD56-NKG2C+ fraction also belonged to these clonotypes in a handful of donors.

J is TRBJ2-7 and V is TRBV6-2 or TRBV6-3; 8 nucleotides agree with TRBD2. The input for sequencing was PBMCs from blood, taken on the day of vaccination. The sequence was obtained from a man between 50 and 59 years old who received an inactivated influenza vaccine. Here the CDR3 DNA reads TGTGCCAGCAGTTACCCACCACTAGCGGAGTCCTACGAGCAGTACTTC. Amino acids: CASSYPPLAESYEQYF.